This T cell receptor (beta chain) was obtained from a study of CD8 T cells in ankylosing spondylitis. Findings and caveats of the study: A TCR beta motif of eight or nine highly homologous variants seemed to mark ankylosing spondylitis blood.

Concerning this clonotype: The target antigen is unknown.

TCRdb independently ran MiXCR on the 5' RACE reads; one entry per CDR3 protein. The repertoire holds fewer than 150,000 distinct CDR3 sequences, with roughly 6.6% as singletons. This CDR3 contains 14 residues. Trimming removed 5 bases at V and 5 bases at J, with 15 bases between. Germline V lookup: CDR1 LNHDA, CDR2 SQIVND (reference sequence). The source of this sequence is a female donor with ankylosing spondylitis or in good health (not recorded which). The chain carries TRBV19 and TRBJ1-1; D uncertain. Sequencing input: blood, either unsorted or a sorted T cell fraction (not recorded which). The CDR3 DNA sequence: TGTGCCAGTAGTGGATCACCGAAAGGGACTGAAGCTTTCTTT. This sequence encodes CASSGSPKGTEAFF.